This T cell receptor beta chain is drawn from a study of tumor-infiltrating lymphocytes in primary liver carcinoma. Across the study: Staging of the tumors gave T1-T3 N0M0, with widths of roughly 4.2 to 11 cm. Productive TCRbeta read counts per sample ran from roughly 3.3 to 6.8 million and were similar across tissue types.

The V segment lost 5 bases and the J segment 6 bases; nucleotides outside the gene matches: 5. The CDR3 is made up of 14 amino acids. The study's findings and limits: Whereas tumor region pairs overlapped more, tumor-adjacent and tumor-blood pairs overlapped less. A significantly higher top-250-clone fraction was found in tumors than in blood (p = 0.039).

Making TCR beta cDNA involved approximately 0.5 ug total RNA and a constant-region primer. Slightly modified ARM-PCR with three nested multiplex PCR rounds yielded TCR beta libraries. The first two PCR rounds used TRBV1-TRBV30 forward primers with a C-beta reverse primer, about 10 cycles each. Each CDR3 protein gets one entry after TCRdb re-called the multiplex PCR reads with MiXCR. This sample yields roughly 49,000 distinct CDR3 sequences, of which around 77% are seen a single time; around a quarter belongs to the top ten. Bulk tissue was left unsorted, and RNA and DNA were co-extracted from about 20-30 mg of it. This clonotype has ten or more counts. Its antigen is unidentified. A much more abundant neighbour one base away suggests this may be a read error. The CDR3 does not close with the conserved phenylalanine or tryptophan, likely indicating a read error.

The specimen was liver tumor tissue from sampling region 5. The subset is: tumor region T5, tumor centre. The gene calls are TRBV12-3 or TRBV12-4 and TRBJ2-1, with 9 bases identical to TRBD2. This clonotype was sampled from a man between 35 and 55 years old with primary liver carcinoma and hepatitis B virus infection. The CDR3 reads CASSLGLAFNEQFL. The CDR3 DNA sequence: TGTGCCAGCAGTCTTGGACTAGCGTTCAATGAGCAGTTCCTC.